A selection of T cell receptor beta chains follows, all from one sample in a study of blood T cell repertoires in COVID-19. Libraries were prepared by immunoSEQ multiplex PCR; TCRdb keeps only in-frame clonotypes and omits some of them. Found here are 200,000 to 300,000 clones, about 90% of them singletons; the top ten hold less than 1.6%. The material sequenced was peripheral blood. These receptors all stem from a woman between 40 and 50 years old who had recovered from COVID-19. Both conserved end residues are part of each CDR3. Each record gives: CDR3 protein, clone size, J gene, D gene, V gene. The D gene is left open where the match is weak. Only part of the rows carry a size: once, few, many, or a class if the clone is expanded.

cdr3_aa: CASSLLVRTESDTQYF
clone_size: .
j_call: TRBJ2-3
d_call: .
v_call: TRBV7-6

cdr3_aa: CASTIGGSGANVLTF
clone_size: .
j_call: TRBJ2-6
d_call: .
v_call: TRBV19

cdr3_aa: CASRLGAFIGTNYGYTF
clone_size: .
j_call: TRBJ1-2
d_call: .
v_call: TRBV5-6

cdr3_aa: CASSEFQGSPLHF
clone_size: .
j_call: TRBJ1-6
d_call: .
v_call: TRBV10-1

cdr3_aa: CASSQPSGASSYNEQFF
clone_size: .
j_call: TRBJ2-1
d_call: TRBD2
v_call: TRBV3-1/TRBV3-2

cdr3_aa: CASSEIRAQNEKLFF
clone_size: .
j_call: TRBJ1-4
d_call: .
v_call: TRBV6-4

cdr3_aa: CASSLAGQGSNSPLHF
clone_size: .
j_call: TRBJ1-6
d_call: TRBD1
v_call: TRBV7-2

cdr3_aa: CASGRGQPYNEQFF
clone_size: .
j_call: TRBJ2-1
d_call: .
v_call: TRBV5-1

cdr3_aa: CASSPSAGGQDTQYF
clone_size: .
j_call: TRBJ2-3
d_call: TRBD2
v_call: TRBV18

cdr3_aa: CASSQETGQRVDEQFF
clone_size: .
j_call: TRBJ2-1
d_call: TRBD1
v_call: TRBV4-1

cdr3_aa: CASSLVDEQYF
clone_size: .
j_call: TRBJ2-7
d_call: .
v_call: TRBV5-8

cdr3_aa: CASSRDETGELFF
clone_size: .
j_call: TRBJ2-2
d_call: .
v_call: TRBV5-4

cdr3_aa: CASSEDSAMNTEAFF
clone_size: .
j_call: TRBJ1-1
d_call: .
v_call: TRBV2

cdr3_aa: CASSSALGQPQHF
clone_size: .
j_call: TRBJ1-5
d_call: .
v_call: TRBV13

cdr3_aa: CASNGQGVVGRTGPNEQFF
clone_size: .
j_call: TRBJ2-1
d_call: TRBD1
v_call: TRBV19

cdr3_aa: CASGLGTGGNTIYF
clone_size: .
j_call: TRBJ1-3
d_call: TRBD1
v_call: TRBV12-5

cdr3_aa: CASSYSIWAGGFQPQHF
clone_size: .
j_call: TRBJ1-5
d_call: TRBD1
v_call: TRBV7-2

cdr3_aa: CASSLGQGVNTQYF
clone_size: .
j_call: TRBJ2-3
d_call: TRBD1
v_call: TRBV18

cdr3_aa: CASSFTQGASGNTIYF
clone_size: .
j_call: TRBJ1-3
d_call: TRBD1
v_call: TRBV5-6

cdr3_aa: CASSQDWSVSGDAFF
clone_size: .
j_call: TRBJ1-1
d_call: .
v_call: TRBV3-1/TRBV3-2

cdr3_aa: CASSYSPSGNQPQHF
clone_size: .
j_call: TRBJ1-5
d_call: .
v_call: TRBV6-5

cdr3_aa: CASSLGPNYEQYF
clone_size: .
j_call: TRBJ2-7
d_call: .
v_call: TRBV7-6

cdr3_aa: CASSVGSISYEQYF
clone_size: .
j_call: TRBJ2-7
d_call: .
v_call: TRBV9

cdr3_aa: CASRRDGTWDSPLHF
clone_size: few
j_call: TRBJ1-6
d_call: .
v_call: TRBV6-4

cdr3_aa: CASSPKAVMNTGELFF
clone_size: .
j_call: TRBJ2-2
d_call: .
v_call: TRBV18

cdr3_aa: CASRRDYLVHEQYF
clone_size: .
j_call: TRBJ2-7
d_call: TRBD2
v_call: TRBV2

cdr3_aa: CASSLGTGGVHF
clone_size: .
j_call: TRBJ1-6
d_call: TRBD1
v_call: TRBV5-1

cdr3_aa: CASSQYRAGGYNEQFF
clone_size: .
j_call: TRBJ2-1
d_call: TRBD2
v_call: TRBV3-1/TRBV3-2

cdr3_aa: CASSGPYGGATDTQYF
clone_size: .
j_call: TRBJ2-3
d_call: TRBD2
v_call: TRBV6-1

cdr3_aa: CASRRGLAGSYNEQFF
clone_size: .
j_call: TRBJ2-1
d_call: TRBD2
v_call: TRBV7-8

cdr3_aa: CASSEGRADTQYF
clone_size: .
j_call: TRBJ2-3
d_call: .
v_call: TRBV6-1

cdr3_aa: CASSSRGRGLTGELFF
clone_size: .
j_call: TRBJ2-2
d_call: .
v_call: TRBV5-1

cdr3_aa: CASSITNSGNTIYF
clone_size: .
j_call: TRBJ1-3
d_call: .
v_call: TRBV19

cdr3_aa: CASSRGINTEAFF
clone_size: .
j_call: TRBJ1-1
d_call: .
v_call: TRBV5-1

cdr3_aa: CATGNEWSSPLHF
clone_size: few
j_call: TRBJ1-6
d_call: .
v_call: TRBV7-2

cdr3_aa: CASSQPGITQAFF
clone_size: .
j_call: TRBJ1-1
d_call: .
v_call: TRBV3-1/TRBV3-2